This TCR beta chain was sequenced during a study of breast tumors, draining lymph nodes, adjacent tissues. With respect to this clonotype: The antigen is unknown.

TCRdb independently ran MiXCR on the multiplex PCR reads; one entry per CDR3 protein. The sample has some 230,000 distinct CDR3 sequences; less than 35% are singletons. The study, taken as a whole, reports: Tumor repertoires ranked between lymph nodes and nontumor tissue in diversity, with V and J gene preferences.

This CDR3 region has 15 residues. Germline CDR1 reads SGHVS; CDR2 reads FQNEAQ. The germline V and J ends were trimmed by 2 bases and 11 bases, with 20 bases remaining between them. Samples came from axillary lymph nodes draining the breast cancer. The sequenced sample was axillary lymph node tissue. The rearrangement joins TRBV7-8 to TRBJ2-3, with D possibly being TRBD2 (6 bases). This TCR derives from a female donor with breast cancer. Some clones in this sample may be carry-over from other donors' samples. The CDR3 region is CASSLSSAGYNEQYF. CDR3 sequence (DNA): TGTGCCAGCAGCTTAAGCTCGGCGGGATACAATGAGCAGTATTTT.